These 27 T cell receptor beta chains originate from one sample sequenced in a study of shared clonotypes between healthy human individuals. Assay used: immunoSEQ multiplex PCR; TCRdb lists only in-frame clones, some missing. The table lists 800,000 to 1,200,000 clones, approximately 78% of them singletons, with approximately 0.52% in the top ten. The sequenced sample was memory CD4+ T cells from PBMCs. This sample's subset: CD45RA-negative fraction. The receptor source for this set is a man younger than 35 in good health. Some clones in this sample may be carry-over from other donors' samples.

The V call is TRBV4-2, the J call TRBJ2-7; D call uncertain. The ends were cut back, 4 bases at V and 0 bases at J, with 13 bases in the middle. Germline-derived CDR1 and CDR2 are LGHNA and YNFKEQ. The CDR3 has 15 residues. The CDR3 DNA reads as TGTGCCAGCAGCCCCAGTCTAGTTAGCTCCTACGAGCAGTACTTC. Translating it yields CASSPSLVSSYEQYF.

The chain combines TRBV2 with TRBJ2-7; D not certain. The V gene lost 8 bases and the J gene lost 0 bases, with 14 bases spanning the gap. CDR1 SNHLY and CDR2 FYNNEI come from the germline V gene. The CDR3 runs to 14 residues. This chain's CDR3 is CASYPATTSYEQYF. The CDR3 DNA reads as TGTGCCAGCTATCCGGCCACCACCTCCTACGAGCAGTACTTC.

About this clone itself: Other DNA sequences of this sample code for an identical CDR3. This chain connects TRBV28 to TRBJ1-3, with 7 bases matching TRBD1. J gave up 4 bases and V 7 bases, and 7 bases lay outside the gene matches. The V gene's germline CDR1 is MDHEN and CDR2 SYDVKM. This CDR3 region has 14 residues. The CDR3 DNA sequence: TGTGCCAGCACCTTAGGGGGCGCCGGAAACACCATATATTTT. Protein: CASTLGGAGNTIYF.

The chain carries TRBV29-1 and TRBJ2-1, with 11 bases identical to TRBD2. The CDR3 has 16 residues. CDR1 and CDR2 (germline): SQVTM, ANQGSEA. With V trimmed by 6 bases and J by 0 bases, 7 bases remained unmatched. CDR3 amino acids: CSVARLAGSSYNEQFF. CDR3 nucleotides: TGCAGCGTCGCCCGACTAGCGGGGAGCTCCTACAATGAGCAGTTCTTC.

The CDR3 loop reads CASSSPGQGTHEQYF. For the CDR3, the DNA is TGTGCCAGCAGTTCACCGGGACAGGGTACCCACGAGCAGTACTTC. The chain employs TRBV28 and TRBJ2-7, with TRBD1 matching 9 bases. Germline V gives CDR1 MDHEN, CDR2 SYDVKM. V shed 4 bases and J 5 bases; nucleotides not matched to a gene: 9. This CDR3 has 15 residues.

The genes are TRBV30 and TRBJ2-7; 9 nucleotides match TRBD2. After removal of 5 bases from V and 0 bases from J, the junction contained 5 bases not matched to a gene. The CDR3 length is 14 residues. Germline CDR1 GTSNPN, CDR2 SVGIG (reference sequence). For the CDR3, the DNA is TGTGCCTGGGCTATTAGCGGGGGCTCCTACGAGCAGTACTTC. Translation gives CAWAISGGSYEQYF.

The rearrangement links TRBV2 to TRBJ2-2, with a tentative D call TRBD2 (5 bases). Trimming pared 4 bases from V and 1 base from J, leaving 7 bases between. The CDR3 is made up of 14 amino acids. CDR1 and CDR2 (germline): SNHLY, FYNNEI. CDR3 region: CASSALVNTGELFF. CDR3 nucleotides: TGTGCCAGCAGTGCACTAGTGAACACCGGGGAGCTGTTTTTT.

The chain's CDR3 is CASSPFRDNEKLFF. In nucleotides, the CDR3 is TGTGCCAGCTCACCTTTCCGGGATAATGAAAAACTGTTTTTT. The chain carries TRBV18 and TRBJ1-4; D is uncertain. The V gene lost 3 bases and the J gene lost 4 bases, with 9 bases spanning the gap. The V gene's germline CDR1 is KGHSH and CDR2 LQKENI. The CDR3 runs 14 residues.

This chain connects TRBV2 to TRBJ2-1; no clear D gene. V lost 8 bases and J lost 12, with 14 bases in between. The germline CDR1 and CDR2 sequences are SNHLY and FYNNEI. This CDR3 spans 11 amino acids. The CDR3 is CASGLTNGQFF. In DNA form, the CDR3 reads TGTGCCAGCGGGCTCACGAACGGGCAGTTCTTC. The full variable domain, in which reference TRBV2 and TRBJ2-1 provide the parts outside the CDR3, is EPEVTQTPSHQVTQMGQEVILRCVPISNHLYFYWYRQILGQKVEFLVSFYNNEISEKSEIFDDQFSVERPDGSNFTLKIRSTKLEDSAMYFCASGLTNGQFFGPGTRLTVL.

V gene TRBV5-6 combines with J gene TRBJ2-6; D is uncertain. The V end lost 1 base, the J end lost 4 bases, and 9 bases lay between the germline ends. Germline CDR1 and CDR2: SGHDT and YYEEEE. The CDR3 is 15 amino acids. CDR3 residues: CASSLRLVGANVLTF. Here the CDR3 DNA reads TGTGCCAGCAGCTTGAGGCTGGTGGGGGCCAACGTCCTGACTTTC.

This clone was seen just once. The chain links TRBV18 to TRBJ1-1, with D unclear. The germline gives CDR1 KGHSH, CDR2 LQKENI. CDR3 length: 14 amino acids. Deletions cut 2 bases from V and 3 bases from J, with 10 bases between. CDR3 coding DNA: TGTGCCAGCTCACCAAGTACGGATCACACTGAAGCTTTCTTT. It is translated as CASSPSTDHTEAFF.

This clone was observed a handful of times. This sequence joins TRBV10-2 and TRBJ1-2; D is perhaps TRBD1 (6 bases). Germline CDR1 and CDR2: WSHSY and SAAADI. The CDR3 totals 13 residues. Trimming pared 4 bases from V and 4 bases from J, leaving 10 bases between. CDR3 sequence: CASSGTDSYGYTF. CDR3 nucleotides: TGCGCCAGCAGTGGGACAGACTCCTATGGCTACACCTTC.

CDR3 nucleotides: TGTGCCAGCAGCTCCCGAGGACAAAACATTCAGTACTTC. Amino acid sequence: CASSSRGQNIQYF. The chain couples TRBV11-2 to TRBJ2-4; D is unresolved. V was clipped by 4 bases and J by 5 bases, with 9 bases between them. The germline V gene encodes CDR1 SGHAT and CDR2 FQNNGV. The CDR3 is made up of 13 amino acids.

The chain recombines TRBV7-2 with TRBJ2-3; the D gene is possibly TRBD2 (5 bases). Germline assignment: CDR1 SGHTA and CDR2 FQGNSA. The CDR3 totals 15 residues. Trimming pared 7 bases from V and 4 bases from J, leaving 18 bases between. This CDR3 is CASTKSRGSADTQYF. The CDR3, as DNA: TGTGCCAGCACCAAGAGTCGGGGTAGTGCAGATACGCAGTATTTT.

The V call is TRBV10-1, the J call TRBJ2-2; D call uncertain. V lost 4 bases and J lost 9, with 21 bases in between. There are 16 residues in the CDR3. CDR1 and CDR2 from the germline V gene are WNHNN and SYGVQD (reference sequence). CDR3 nucleotides: TGCGCCAGCAGTGGTCGCACCATGGACCGTTTGAGGGAGCTGTTTTTT. Its protein product is CASSGRTMDRLRELFF.

The chain combines TRBV5-5 with TRBJ2-2; no reliable D call. The V end lost 3 bases, the J end lost 8 bases, and 14 bases lay between the germline ends. This CDR3 spans 14 amino acids. Germline V gene sequence: CDR1 SGHKS, CDR2 YYEKEE (reference sequence). CDR3 sequence: CASSSGWAAGELFF. The DNA of the CDR3 is TGTGCCAGCAGCTCAGGATGGGCTGCGGGGGAGCTGTTTTTT.

The CDR3 sequence: CAISEYGKNSPLHF. CDR3 DNA: TGTGCCATCAGTGAGTACGGGAAGAATTCACCCCTCCACTTT. This rearrangement joins TRBV10-3 to TRBJ1-6, with D hard to call. Germline loops: CDR1 ENHRY, CDR2 SYGVKD. Trimming removed 1 base from V and 7 bases from J, with 8 bases in between. This CDR3 comprises 14 residues.

CDR3 in amino acids: CASSLAGVYNEQFF. The CDR3 DNA sequence: TGTGCCAGCAGCCTAGCGGGGGTTTACAATGAGCAGTTCTTC. The chain combines TRBV7-3 with TRBJ2-1, with 10 bases that match TRBD2. Trimming cost V 5 bases and J 4 bases; bases outside gene matches: 2. The germline V gene has CDR1 SGHTA and CDR2 FQGTGA. This CDR3 comprises 14 residues.

Comment on this clone: This sample includes further DNA sequences coding for the same CDR3. The chain combines TRBV5-6 with TRBJ2-2; 7 bases map to TRBD2. Germline lookup yields CDR1 SGHDT and CDR2 YYEEEE. J was trimmed by 4 bases and V by 0 bases; bases with no gene match: 0. The length of the CDR3 is 14 residues. Here the CDR3 reads CASSLVAGTGELFF. As DNA, the CDR3 is TGTGCCAGCAGCTTGGTAGCGGGCACCGGGGAGCTGTTTTTT.

This chain joins TRBV6-1 and TRBJ1-4; TRBD1 is a possible D gene (6 bases). This CDR3 is built from 14 residues. Germline V gene sequence: CDR1 MNHNS, CDR2 SASEGT. V lost 4 bases, J lost 6 bases, and 12 bases lay in between. The CDR3 is CASSVEQGYEKLFF. CDR3 sequence (DNA): TGTGCCAGCAGTGTTGAACAGGGTTATGAAAAACTGTTTTTT.

The CDR3, as DNA: TGTGCCTGGACCCCCGCCGCTACCGGGGAGCTGTTTTTT. Translation gives CAWTPAATGELFF. The chain has TRBV30 and TRBJ2-2; D remains unclear. The CDR3 consists of 13 residues. Deletions cut 4 bases from V and 5 bases from J, with 11 bases between. The germline CDR1 and CDR2 sequences are GTSNPN and SVGIG (reference sequence).

The CDR3 DNA is TGTGCCAGTTTAAGTAACAGAATCAATCAGCCCCAGCATTTT. It encodes CASLSNRINQPQHF. The chain is built from TRBV19 and TRBJ1-5; D is undetermined. Germline V gives CDR1 LNHDA, CDR2 SQIVND (reference sequence). V lost 8 bases and J 3 bases, leaving 14 bases between the germline ends. The CDR3 sequence is 14 residues long.

The chain recombines TRBV2 with TRBJ2-7; D unresolved. Germline-derived CDR1 and CDR2 are SNHLY and FYNNEI. The CDR3 is made up of 15 amino acids. The ends were cut back, 4 bases at V and 6 bases at J, with 19 bases in the middle. The CDR3 protein is CASSALTVRSPEQYF. As DNA, the CDR3 is TGTGCCAGCAGTGCTTTAACAGTCCGCTCCCCCGAGCAGTACTTC.

The chain employs TRBV28 and TRBJ2-3; 8 nucleotides line up with TRBD2. V was clipped by 5 bases and J by 4 bases; unmatched bases: 11. This CDR3 contains 16 residues. Germline-derived CDR1 and CDR2 are MDHEN and SYDVKM. The CDR3 here is CASSTRAAGDPDTQYF. As DNA, the CDR3 is TGTGCCAGCAGTACCCGAGCAGCGGGGGATCCAGATACGCAGTATTTT.

The CDR3 here is CASSSETGTGYEQYF. CDR3 bases: TGTGCCAGCAGCTCTGAAACCGGGACAGGCTACGAGCAGTACTTC. V usage is TRBV5-4 and J usage is TRBJ2-7, with 8 bases matching TRBD1. Germline V lookup: CDR1 SGHNT, CDR2 YYREEE (reference sequence). The CDR3 length is 15 residues. V shed 3 bases, J shed 3 bases, and the junction held 8 bases outside the gene matches.

This clone was observed at least ten times. The chain recombines TRBV11-2 with TRBJ1-1, with D possibly being TRBD1 (5 bases). The V and J ends lost 0 bases and 8 bases respectively, with 13 bases between them. Germline V gene data show CDR1 as SGHAT and CDR2 as FQNNGV. The CDR3 loop spans 14 amino acids. CDR3 coding DNA: TGTGCCAGCAGCTTAGATACGTGGGGGATAGAAGCTTTCTTT. Translating gives CASSLDTWGIEAFF.

The rearrangement uses TRBV28 and TRBJ2-7; D might be TRBD1 or TRBD2, each matching 5 bases. From germline, CDR1 is MDHEN and CDR2 SYDVKM. V dropped 8 bases and J dropped 4 bases, with 21 bases sitting between them. This CDR3 has 15 residues. For the CDR3, the DNA is TGTGCCAGCGGCCAGAACCGGGACGGAAAATACGAGCAGTACTTC. Encoded protein: CASGQNRDGKYEQYF.